This passage covers 14 T cell receptor beta chains from one sample sequenced in a study of radiation and T cells in renal cell carcinoma. This sample's time point: blood 2 weeks post-SBRT. Documented treatment: 15 Gy SBRT to primary tumor, nephrectomy 4 weeks later. Produced via immunoSEQ multiplex PCR; TCRdb's table is partial and in-frame only. The table records roughly 49,000 clones, more than 80% of them present only once. The material sequenced was blood, taken from a patient whose treatment included radiotherapy and nephrectomy. These receptors were collected from a woman in her 70s with renal cell carcinoma.

The chain links TRBV9 to TRBJ2-2, with a possible D match to TRBD2 (6 bases). Germline CDR1 reads SGDLS; CDR2 reads YYNGEE. The CDR3 contains 16 residues. Trimming shortened V by 0 bases and J by 4 bases, and 13 bases separated the two germline ends. The CDR3 DNA reads TGTGCCAGCAGCGTAGCTCCCGGGAGCCTCACCGGGGAGCTGTTTTTT. Translation gives CASSVAPGSLTGELFF.

The CDR3 sequence: CASRTDQETQYF. The CDR3 bases are TGTGCCAGCAGGACAGACCAAGAGACCCAGTACTTC. The chain combines TRBV7-8 with TRBJ2-5; the D gene is possibly TRBD1 (5 bases). The CDR3 is 12 residues long. Germline lookup yields CDR1 SGHVS and CDR2 FQNEAQ. The germline V and J ends were trimmed by 6 bases and 0 bases, with 5 bases remaining between them.

CDR3 DNA sequence: TGTGCCAGCAGTGAATTACTTGAGGCCAAAAACATTCAGTACTTC. Translated: CASSELLEAKNIQYF. The chain employs TRBV2 and TRBJ2-4; D gene unclear. Germline V gene lookup returns CDR1 SNHLY and CDR2 FYNNEI. The CDR3 covers 15 residues. Trimming stripped 2 bases from V and 1 base from J, with 9 bases between.

This rearrangement joins TRBV5-1 to TRBJ1-2; the match to TRBD1 covers 8 bases. Trimming at V came to 4 bases and at J to 7 bases, leaving 9 bases not matched to a gene. Germline CDR1 is SGHRS and CDR2 is YFSETQ. CDR3 size: 14 residues. CDR3 sequence: CASSGTGLRGGYTF. CDR3 in DNA: TGCGCCAGCAGCGGGACAGGTCTTCGGGGTGGCTACACCTTC.

The chain employs TRBV18 and TRBJ2-5, with TRBD1 as a possible D gene (5 bases). Germline V CDR1 and CDR2: KGHSH, LQKENI. V dropped 4 bases and J dropped 4 bases, with 10 bases sitting between them. The CDR3 covers 13 residues. In nucleotides, the CDR3 is TGTGCCAGCTCACGAAATAGGGGAGAGACCCAGTACTTC. As protein: CASSRNRGETQYF.

V is TRBV27 and J is TRBJ1-2; no firm D call. Germline V gene sequence: CDR1 MNHEY, CDR2 SMNVEV (reference sequence). The CDR3 contains 14 residues. V was pared by 6 bases and J by 1 base, with 12 bases between. CDR3 coding DNA: TGTGCCAGCAGCCCGGTTGGGAGTAACTATGGCTACACCTTC. This sequence encodes CASSPVGSNYGYTF.

V and J are TRBV19 and TRBJ2-7; D remains unclear. V gave up 6 bases and J gave up 5 bases, with 14 bases separating them. The germline gives CDR1 LNHDA, CDR2 SQIVND (reference sequence). The CDR3 totals 13 residues. The CDR3 reads CASRFLGSHEQYF. The CDR3 DNA is TGTGCCAGTAGATTTTTGGGGTCTCACGAGCAGTACTTC.

A note on this clone: At one of its ends the junction is not consistent with the germline gene, which may arise from a read error. This sequence joins TRBV5-1 and TRBJ2-3; tentatively, D is TRBD1 or TRBD2 (5 bases each). This CDR3 has 14 amino acids. Germline values: CDR1 SGHRS, CDR2 YFSETQ. The CDR3 loop is CASSLGTSKDTQYF. The CDR3 nucleotides are TGCGCCAGCAGCCTGGGGACCAGCAAAGATACGCAGTATTTT.

This chain joins TRBV19 and TRBJ1-5, with 7 bases that match TRBD1. This CDR3 is built from 15 residues. In germline, CDR1 is LNHDA, CDR2 SQIVND (reference sequence). The V and J ends lost 2 bases and 3 bases, in that order; junction bases with no gene match: 4. The DNA for the CDR3 is TGTGCCAGTAGTATAAGAGACAGGGTCAATCAGCCCCAGCATTTT. Encoded protein: CASSIRDRVNQPQHF.

CDR3 amino acids: CASSTGRTVNTEAFF. Here the CDR3 DNA reads TGTGCCAGCAGTACAGGCCGGACAGTGAACACTGAAGCTTTCTTT. The chain uses TRBV6-5 and TRBJ1-1; the D gene is possibly TRBD1 (6 bases). V was clipped by 5 bases and J by 0 bases, with 13 bases between them. The CDR3 is 15 amino acids. Germline V gives CDR1 MNHEY, CDR2 SVGAGI.

The chain is built from TRBV30 and TRBJ1-2, with D perhaps matching TRBD1 (5 bases). The CDR3 covers 12 residues. Germline lookup yields CDR1 GTSNPN and CDR2 SVGIG (reference sequence). Trimming took 4 bases from V and 6 from J, leaving 12 bases between them. The CDR3 sequence: CAWTVGENGYTF. CDR3 nucleotides: TGTGCCTGGACCGTGGGGGAGAATGGCTACACCTTC.

In this sample, this clone turned up once. The chain uses TRBV6-5 and TRBJ2-7, with 8 bases identical to TRBD1. This CDR3 region has 13 residues. The germline gives CDR1 MNHEY, CDR2 SVGAGI. V lost 6 bases and J lost 3; bases outside the gene matches: 4. In DNA, the CDR3 is TGTGCCAGCAGCTCCGGACAGGGCTACGAGCAGTACTTC. It encodes CASSSGQGYEQYF.

The table lists this clone with a few counts. CDR3 sequence reads: CASSEGGLAAGNEQFF. The CDR3, as DNA: TGTGCCAGTAGTGAAGGGGGACTAGCCGCCGGCAATGAGCAGTTCTTC. The V gene is TRBV19, the J gene TRBJ2-1; the match to TRBD2 covers 9 bases. J lost 6 bases, V lost 5 bases, and 11 bases had no gene match. The germline CDR1 and CDR2 sequences are LNHDA and SQIVND (reference sequence). The CDR3 runs 16 residues.

The chain joins TRBV7-2 to TRBJ1-5; D remains unclear. CDR3 length equals 15 residues. From germline, CDR1 is SGHTA and CDR2 FQGNSA. The germline V and J ends were trimmed by 2 bases and 4 bases, with 12 bases remaining between them. The CDR3 DNA reads as TGTGCCAGCAGCTTATTTTGGCGGAGTAATCAGCCCCAGCATTTT. Protein sequence: CASSLFWRSNQPQHF.